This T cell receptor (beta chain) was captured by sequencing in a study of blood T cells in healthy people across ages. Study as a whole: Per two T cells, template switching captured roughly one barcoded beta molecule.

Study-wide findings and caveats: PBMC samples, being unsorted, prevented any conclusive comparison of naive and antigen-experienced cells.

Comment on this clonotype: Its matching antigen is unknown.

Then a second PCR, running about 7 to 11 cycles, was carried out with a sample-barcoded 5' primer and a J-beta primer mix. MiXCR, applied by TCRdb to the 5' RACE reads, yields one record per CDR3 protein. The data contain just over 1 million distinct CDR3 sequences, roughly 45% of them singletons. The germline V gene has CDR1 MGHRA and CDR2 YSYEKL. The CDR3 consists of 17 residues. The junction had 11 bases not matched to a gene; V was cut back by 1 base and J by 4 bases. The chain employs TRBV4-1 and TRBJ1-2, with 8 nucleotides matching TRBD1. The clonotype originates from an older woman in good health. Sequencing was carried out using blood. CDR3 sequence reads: CASSQARTQGALYGYTF. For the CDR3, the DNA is TGCGCCAGCAGCCAAGCACGAACTCAGGGGGCCCTCTATGGCTACACCTTC.